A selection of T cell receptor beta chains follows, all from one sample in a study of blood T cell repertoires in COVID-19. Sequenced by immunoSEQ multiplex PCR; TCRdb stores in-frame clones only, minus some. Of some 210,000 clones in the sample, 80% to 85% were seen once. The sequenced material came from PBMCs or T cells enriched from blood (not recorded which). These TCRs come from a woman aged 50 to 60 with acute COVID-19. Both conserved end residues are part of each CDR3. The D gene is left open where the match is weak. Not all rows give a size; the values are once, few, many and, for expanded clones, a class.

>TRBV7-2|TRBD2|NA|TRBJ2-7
CASSLEASGSYEQYF
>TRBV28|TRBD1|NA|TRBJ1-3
CASRTRGRWGNTIYF
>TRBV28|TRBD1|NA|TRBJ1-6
CASSARQGNNSPLHF
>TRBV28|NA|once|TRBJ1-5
CASSFPGIRGNQPQHF
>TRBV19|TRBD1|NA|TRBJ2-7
CASSLSSGQGVNEQYF
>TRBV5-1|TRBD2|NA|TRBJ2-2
CASSLTAGGTGELFF
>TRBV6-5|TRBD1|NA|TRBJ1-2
CASLRTGLYGYTF
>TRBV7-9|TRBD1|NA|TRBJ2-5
CASSLEGQGWLETQYF
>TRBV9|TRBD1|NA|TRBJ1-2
CASSVEGQGYGYTF
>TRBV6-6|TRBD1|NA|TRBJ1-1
CASSLPGQGNTEAFF
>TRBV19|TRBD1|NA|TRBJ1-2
CASSSKGTGYGYTF
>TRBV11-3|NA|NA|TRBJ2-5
CASSDTETQYF
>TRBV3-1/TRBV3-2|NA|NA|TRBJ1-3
CASSSKSGGNTIYF
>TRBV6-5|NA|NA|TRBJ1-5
CASSYSGLRSIQPQHF
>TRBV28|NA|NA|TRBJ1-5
CASSSQGTHQPQHF
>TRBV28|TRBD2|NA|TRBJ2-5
CASSVFSGKETQYF
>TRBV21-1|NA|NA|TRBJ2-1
CASRVERERYYNEQFF
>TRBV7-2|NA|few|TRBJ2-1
CASGRRGYNEQFF
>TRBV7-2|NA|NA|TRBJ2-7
CASSSAYEQYF
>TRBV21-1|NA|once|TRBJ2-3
CASIIAGGPGVTSTDTQYF
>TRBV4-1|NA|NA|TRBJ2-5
CASSQDFGGGPLETQYF
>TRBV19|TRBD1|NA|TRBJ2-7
CASSARTGLTLYEQYF
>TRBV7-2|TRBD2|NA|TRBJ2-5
CASSLVGGGVQETQYF
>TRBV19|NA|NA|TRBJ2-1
CASSIAPNGGEQFF
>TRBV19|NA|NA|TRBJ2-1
CASSIEASFYNEQFF
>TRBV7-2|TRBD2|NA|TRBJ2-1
CASSLGGGANEQFF
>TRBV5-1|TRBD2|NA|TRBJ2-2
CASSSGTSGRAVDTGELFF
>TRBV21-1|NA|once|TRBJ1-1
CASSSLTVYTEAFF
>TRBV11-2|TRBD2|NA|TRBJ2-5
CASSLDILGLGSGTQYF
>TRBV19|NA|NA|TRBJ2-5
CASSIGGVLETQYF
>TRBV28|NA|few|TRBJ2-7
CASSSGGGVWEQYF
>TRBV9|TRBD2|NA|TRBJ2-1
CASSVGLAGGSSYNEQFF
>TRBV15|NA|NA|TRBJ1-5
CATSSRKFGNQPQHF
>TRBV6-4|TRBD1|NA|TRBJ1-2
CASSEDRANYGYTF
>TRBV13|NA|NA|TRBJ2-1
CASSPGTISYNEQFF
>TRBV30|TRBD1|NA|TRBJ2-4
CAWRDRDSSAKNIQYF
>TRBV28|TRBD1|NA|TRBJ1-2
CASSRPDRANYGYTF
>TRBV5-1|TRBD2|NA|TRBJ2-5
CASRSGGAGGQETQYF
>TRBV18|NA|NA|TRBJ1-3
CASAINSGNTIYF
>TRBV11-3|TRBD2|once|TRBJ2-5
CASSPGLAGGERSETQYF
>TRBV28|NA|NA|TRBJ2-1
CASSFRWGGSGDEQFF
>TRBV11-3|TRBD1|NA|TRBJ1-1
CASSHNRGPMNTEAFF
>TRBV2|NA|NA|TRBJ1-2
CASSEASGGIYGYTF
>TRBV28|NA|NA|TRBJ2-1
CASSFESLPGNEQFF
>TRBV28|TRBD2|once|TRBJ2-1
CASGRLAGGYNEQFF
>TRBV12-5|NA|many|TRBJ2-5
CASGWGGETQYF
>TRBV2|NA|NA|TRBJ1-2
CASHISTDGYTF
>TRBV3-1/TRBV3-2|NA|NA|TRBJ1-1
CASSQGLANTEAFF
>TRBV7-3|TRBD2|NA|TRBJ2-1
CASSLGLAGNEQFF
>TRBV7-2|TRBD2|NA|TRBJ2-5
CASSPSGGALETQYF
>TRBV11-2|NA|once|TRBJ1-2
CASRLGPGYGYTF